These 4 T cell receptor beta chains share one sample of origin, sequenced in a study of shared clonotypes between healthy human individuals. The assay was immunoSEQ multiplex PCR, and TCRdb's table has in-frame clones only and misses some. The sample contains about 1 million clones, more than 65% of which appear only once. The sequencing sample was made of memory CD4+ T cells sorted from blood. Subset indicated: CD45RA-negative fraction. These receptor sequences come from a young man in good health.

As DNA, the CDR3 is TGTGCCAGCTCCTCCGCCAGGGGCAATCAGCCCCAGCATTTT. This encodes CASSSARGNQPQHF. This rearrangement joins TRBV6-1 to TRBJ1-5, with D perhaps TRBD1 (5 bases). The V gene's germline CDR1 is MNHNS and CDR2 SASEGT. V was cut by 8 bases and J by 2 bases, with 13 bases left in between. The CDR3 has 14 residues.

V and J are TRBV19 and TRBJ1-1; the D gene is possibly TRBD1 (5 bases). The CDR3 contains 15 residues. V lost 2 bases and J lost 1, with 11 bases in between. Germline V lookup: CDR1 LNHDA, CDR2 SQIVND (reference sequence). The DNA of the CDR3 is TGTGCCAGTAGTATAAGGGGTGTTAAGAACACTGAAGCTTTCTTT. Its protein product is CASSIRGVKNTEAFF.

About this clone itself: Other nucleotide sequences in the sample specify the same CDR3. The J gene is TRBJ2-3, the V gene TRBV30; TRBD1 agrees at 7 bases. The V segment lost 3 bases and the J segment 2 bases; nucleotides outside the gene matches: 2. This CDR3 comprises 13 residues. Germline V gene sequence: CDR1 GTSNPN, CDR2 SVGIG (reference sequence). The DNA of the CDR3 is TGTGCCTGGAGCGGACAGGCCACAGATACGCAGTATTTT. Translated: CAWSGQATDTQYF.

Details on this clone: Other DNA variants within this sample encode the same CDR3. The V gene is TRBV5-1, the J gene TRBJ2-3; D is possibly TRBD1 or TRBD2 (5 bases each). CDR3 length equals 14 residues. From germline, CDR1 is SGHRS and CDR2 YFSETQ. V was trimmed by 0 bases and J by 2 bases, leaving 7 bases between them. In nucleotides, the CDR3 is TGCGCCAGCAGCTTGGAGGGACCCACAGATACGCAGTATTTT. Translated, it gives CASSLEGPTDTQYF.